This record covers a single TCR beta chain. The antigen is not known. This sample is drawn from a study of T cells in narcolepsy. Whole-study context: Enrolled donors included narcolepsy type 1 or type 2 patients and healthy controls.

The study, taken as a whole, reports: Autoreactive HCRT-specific and TRIB2-specific clonotypes were marked in same-patient CSF-versus-blood CD4+ comparisons.

Germline CDR1 is MGHRA and CDR2 is YSYEKL. CDR3 length equals 16 residues. V gave up 3 bases and J gave up 1 base, with 13 bases separating them. Profiled with immunoSEQ multiplex PCR; TCRdb holds only in-frame clones, not every one. This table has some 15,000 clones, about 85% appearing once. The source is a human donor in good health. Sequenced: memory (CD45RA-) CD4+ T cells from blood. The V call is TRBV4-1, the J call TRBJ2-4; D perhaps matches TRBD2 (6 bases). CDR3 bases: TGCGCCAGCAGCCACATGGGGGGAGAGGCCAAAAACATTCAGTACTTC. It specifies CASSHMGGEAKNIQYF.